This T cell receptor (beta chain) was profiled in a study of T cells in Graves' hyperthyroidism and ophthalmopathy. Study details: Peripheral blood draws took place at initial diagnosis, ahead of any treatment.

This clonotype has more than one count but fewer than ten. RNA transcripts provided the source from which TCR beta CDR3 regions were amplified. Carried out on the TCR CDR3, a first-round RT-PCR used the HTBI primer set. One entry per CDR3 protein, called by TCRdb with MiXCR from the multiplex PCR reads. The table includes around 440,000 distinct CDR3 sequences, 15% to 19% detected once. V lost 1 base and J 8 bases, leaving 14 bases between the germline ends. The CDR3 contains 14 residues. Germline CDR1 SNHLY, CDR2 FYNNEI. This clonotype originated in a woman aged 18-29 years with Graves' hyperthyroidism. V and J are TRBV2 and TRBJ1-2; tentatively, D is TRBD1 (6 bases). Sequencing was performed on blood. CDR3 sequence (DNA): TGTGCCAGCAGTGAAGGGAGGGGGGCGCCGGGCTACACCTTC. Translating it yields CASSEGRGAPGYTF.